These 14 T cell receptor beta chains came from one sample sequenced in a study of blood T cell repertoires in COVID-19. This table comes from immunoSEQ multiplex PCR, and its TCRdb copy is limited to in-frame clones, with some not included. The profile shows 300,000 to 400,000 clones, roughly 90% of them singletons. The specimen sequenced was peripheral blood. The receptors originated from a woman aged 30 to 39 with COVID-19, enrolled during active disease.

This clone has a handful of counts. The J gene is TRBJ2-3, the V gene TRBV6-5; 11 bases align to TRBD2. Germline V gene data show CDR1 as MNHEY and CDR2 as SVGAGI. This CDR3 comprises 15 residues. V lost 5 bases, J lost 4 bases, and 5 bases stayed unmatched. The chain's CDR3 is CASSIAGGGADTQYF. In nucleotides, the CDR3 is TGTGCCAGCAGTATAGCGGGAGGGGGCGCAGATACGCAGTATTTT.

The V gene is TRBV19, the J gene TRBJ2-4; TRBD1 matches at 7 bases. Germline lookup yields CDR1 LNHDA and CDR2 SQIVND (reference sequence). After removal of 8 bases from V and 4 bases from J, the junction contained 8 bases not matched to a gene. The CDR3 length is 14 residues. In DNA form, the CDR3 reads TGTGCCAGTGCATCGGACAGGACGAAAAACATTCAGTACTTC. Residues: CASASDRTKNIQYF.

The chain employs TRBV7-9 and TRBJ2-7; a possible D gene is TRBD2 (6 bases). Germline V gene lookup returns CDR1 SEHNR and CDR2 FQNEAQ (reference sequence). With 2 bases removed from V and 9 bases from J, the gap between germline ends came to 14 bases. There are 13 residues in the CDR3. The CDR3 sequence: CASSLTGSGGQYF. The DNA for the CDR3 is TGTGCCAGCAGCTTAACCGGGAGTGGCGGGCAGTACTTC.

This clone has a single count. V is TRBV29-1 and J is TRBJ1-1; weak D call: TRBD1 (6 bases). Trimming pared 6 bases from V and 2 bases from J, leaving 13 bases between. The CDR3 totals 13 residues. Germline V CDR1 and CDR2: SQVTM, ANQGSEA. The CDR3 reads CSVNREKNTEAFF. The CDR3 coding sequence is TGCAGCGTAAACAGGGAAAAAAACACTGAAGCTTTCTTT.

The chain couples TRBV19 to TRBJ2-3; maybe TRBD1 (5 bases). CDR3 length equals 13 residues. Per the germline V gene, CDR1 is LNHDA and CDR2 is SQIVND (reference sequence). V was cut by 2 bases and J by 5 bases, with 8 bases left in between. The CDR3 DNA is TGTGCCAGTAGTATAAGTAGGGGAGATACGCAGTATTTT. It encodes CASSISRGDTQYF.

This chain joins TRBV6-5 and TRBJ2-2; maybe TRBD1 (6 bases). This CDR3 has 13 amino acids. The germline gives CDR1 MNHEY, CDR2 SVGAGI. V was pared by 4 bases and J by 5 bases, with 8 bases between. The CDR3 region is CASSFDRTGELFF. Written as DNA, the CDR3 is TGTGCCAGCAGTTTTGACAGGACCGGGGAGCTGTTTTTT.

The chain uses TRBV5-8 and TRBJ2-7; 7 bases are a match to TRBD2. This CDR3 contains 14 residues. Trimming at V came to 1 base and at J to 2 bases, leaving 3 bases not matched to a gene. Germline values: CDR1 SGHTS, CDR2 YDEGEE. This CDR3 is CASSLMGGTYEQYF. As DNA, the CDR3 is TGTGCCAGCAGCTTGATGGGGGGGACCTACGAGCAGTACTTC.

V is TRBV6-5 and J is TRBJ2-7; the D gene is possibly TRBD2 (6 bases). V was trimmed by 6 bases and J by 5 bases, leaving 17 bases between them. This CDR3 contains 14 residues. Germline CDR1 is MNHEY and CDR2 is SVGAGI. CDR3 DNA: TGTGCCAGCAGGCCGCCGAGTGGAGGGGACGAGCAGTACTTC. The encoded protein is CASRPPSGGDEQYF.

This chain links TRBV6-2 or TRBV6-3 with TRBJ1-6; D call uncertain. Trimming left V 0 bases short and J 7 bases short, with 13 bases between. Germline V gene lookup returns CDR1 MNHEY and CDR2 SVGEGT. This CDR3 comprises 16 residues. CDR3 in amino acids: CASSYSGTRNNSPLHF. The DNA for the CDR3 is TGTGCCAGCAGTTACTCGGGCACCCGTAACAATTCACCCCTCCACTTT.

This sequence joins TRBV7-2 and TRBJ1-2; tentative D call: TRBD1 (5 bases). Between the trimmed V and J ends, which lost 5 bases and 0 bases, there was a span of 13 bases. Germline V gene lookup returns CDR1 SGHTA and CDR2 FQGNSA. This CDR3 contains 15 residues. Written as DNA, the CDR3 is TGTGCCAGCAGCCACAATGGGGGGTCTAACTATGGCTACACCTTC. Translating gives CASSHNGGSNYGYTF.

The chain has TRBV6-1 and TRBJ1-3; maybe TRBD1 (6 bases). CDR3 length: 17 amino acids. V lost 1 base and J lost 0, with 13 bases in between. The germline V gene has CDR1 MNHNS and CDR2 SASEGT. CDR3 loop: CASSEGRQALSGNTIYF. The CDR3 coding sequence is TGTGCCAGCAGTGAAGGAAGACAGGCCCTCTCTGGAAACACCATATATTTT.

The CDR3 nucleotides read TGTGCCAGTACCGTGACAGGGGGTTCGTACAATGAGCAGTTCTTC. Protein sequence: CASTVTGGSYNEQFF. V is TRBV19 and J is TRBJ2-1; 9 nucleotides align to TRBD1. Germline V CDR1 and CDR2: LNHDA, SQIVND (reference sequence). The V and J ends lost 7 bases and 4 bases, in that order; junction bases with no gene match: 8. The CDR3 has 15 residues.

J is TRBJ2-5 and V is TRBV5-1; a possible D gene is TRBD1 (6 bases). V gave up 5 bases and J gave up 4 bases, with 21 bases separating them. The CDR3 extends over 16 amino acids. The germline CDR1 and CDR2 sequences are SGHRS and YFSETQ. The CDR3 loop is CASSFGQPGVVETQYF. CDR3 coding DNA: TGCGCCAGCAGTTTTGGACAGCCGGGCGTAGTAGAGACCCAGTACTTC. The full variable domain, with the rest looked up from reference TRBV5-1 and TRBJ2-5, is KAGVTQTPRYLIKTRGQQVTLSCSPISGHRSVSWYQQTPGQGLQFLFEYFSETQRNKGNFPGRFSGRQFSNSRSEMNVSTLELGDSALYLCASSFGQPGVVETQYFGPGTRLLVL.

This rearrangement joins TRBV5-6 to TRBJ2-5, with a weak D call TRBD1 (6 bases). V shed 7 bases and J shed 6 bases, with 13 bases lying between them. Germline V gives CDR1 SGHDT, CDR2 YYEEEE. The CDR3 totals 12 residues. CDR3 DNA: TGTGCCAGCGAGGGACACCGAAAGACCCAGTACTTC. Its translation: CASEGHRKTQYF.